Sequencing of this T cell receptor (beta chain) was carried out in a study of identical twins. Study-wide findings and caveats: Conclusions were based on cross-sectional statistical analysis, without following the same donors.

The CDR3 has 16 amino acids. The V and J ends lost 0 bases and 7 bases, in that order; junction bases with no gene match: 11. CDR1 is MNHEY, CDR2 SMNVEV, per germline (reference sequence). TCRdb re-called the 5' RACE reads with MiXCR, one entry per CDR3 protein. Seen here are 1.5 million to 2 million distinct CDR3 sequences, 32% observed once, and the top ten hold about 0.27%. This clonotype has just a few counts. Its antigen is not identified. The sequenced sample was cord blood. The V and J genes are TRBV27 and TRBJ1-2, with 7 positions matching TRBD1. The TCR comes from a newborn girl in good health. The CDR3 bases are TGTGCCAGCAGTTTATCCAGAATTACAGGGGAGAGTGGCTACACCTTC. Translation: CASSLSRITGESGYTF.